This is a list of T cell receptor beta chains from one sample in a study of T cells in Graves' hyperthyroidism and ophthalmopathy. A single record per CDR3 protein comes from TCRdb applying MiXCR to the multiplex PCR reads. The sample contains a few hundred thousand distinct CDR3 sequences, roughly 12% of which appear only once. The material sequenced was blood. These receptor sequences come from a man aged 25-40 years with Graves' hyperthyroidism that later progressed to Graves' ophthalmopathy. Each CDR3 is given with its conserved first and last residue. Fields, in order: clone size, J gene, V gene, D gene, CDR3 protein, CDR3 DNA. The D gene is left open where the match is weak. Size values are once, few and many counts, or a class for expanded clones, and some rows have none.

>many|TRBJ2-7|TRBV7-9|.
CASSLLNEQYF
TGTGCCAGCAGCTTGCTTAACGAGCAGTACTTC
>.|TRBJ2-7|TRBV15|TRBD1
CATSVRGGRDEQYF
TGTGCCACCAGCGTTAGAGGGGGCCGGGATGAGCAGTACTTC
>.|TRBJ2-7|TRBV3-1|TRBD2
CASSQELAGGFSYEQYF
TGTGCCAGCAGCCAAGAACTAGCGGGGGGTTTCTCCTACGAGCAGTACTTC
>many|TRBJ1-2|TRBV20-1|.
CSSRWMSGHYGYTF
TGCAGCTCACGTTGGATGTCGGGCCACTATGGCTACACCTTC
>few|TRBJ2-7|TRBV2|TRBD1
CASRFRQGVEQYF
TGTGCCAGCAGATTCCGACAGGGGGTCGAGCAGTACTTC
>.|TRBJ2-6|TRBV3-1|.
CASSQEWGSGANVLTF
TGTGCCAGCAGCCAAGAGTGGGGCTCTGGGGCCAACGTCCTGACTTTC
>.|TRBJ2-7|TRBV10-2|.
CASSDISYEQYF
TGCGCCAGCAGTGACATCTCCTACGAGCAGTACTTC
>.|TRBJ2-2|TRBV11-3|.
CANSLGDPKNTGELFF
TGTGCCAACAGCTTAGGGGATCCTAAAAACACCGGGGAGCTGTTTTTT
>.|TRBJ2-5|TRBV5-1|TRBD2
CASSTERGRGTQYF
TGCGCCAGCAGCACAGAGCGGGGACGGGGGACCCAGTACTTC
>.|TRBJ1-1|TRBV19|.
CASSPGGPNTEAFF
TGTGCCAGTAGCCCAGGAGGGCCGAACACTGAAGCTTTCTTT
>.|TRBJ1-2|TRBV7-9|.
CASSLARETNYGYTF
TGTGCCAGCAGCTTAGCCAGGGAGACTAACTATGGCTACACCTTC
>.|TRBJ2-2|TRBV7-3|.
CASSLTVSGELFF
TGTGCCAGCAGCTTAACAGTTAGCGGGGAGCTGTTTTTT
>many|TRBJ1-4|TRBV12-3/TRBV12-4|TRBD1
CASSLGQTGSSEKLFF
TGTGCCAGCAGTTTGGGGCAGACAGGGTCCAGTGAAAAACTGTTTTTT
>.|TRBJ1-1|TRBV5-1|.
CASNSEGGTEAFF
TGCGCCAGCAACTCTGAGGGGGGCACTGAAGCTTTCTTT
>many|TRBJ2-1|TRBV13|.
CASSMRQVGNEQFF
TGTGCCAGCAGCATGAGACAGGTGGGCAATGAGCAGTTCTTC
>few|TRBJ1-1|TRBV12-3/TRBV12-4|.
CASNPGSLNTEAFF
TGTGCCAGCAACCCGGGGTCCCTGAACACTGAAGCTTTCTTT
>many|TRBJ1-6|TRBV28|.
CASKGVNSPLHF
TGTGCCAGCAAGGGGGTGAATTCACCCCTCCACTTT